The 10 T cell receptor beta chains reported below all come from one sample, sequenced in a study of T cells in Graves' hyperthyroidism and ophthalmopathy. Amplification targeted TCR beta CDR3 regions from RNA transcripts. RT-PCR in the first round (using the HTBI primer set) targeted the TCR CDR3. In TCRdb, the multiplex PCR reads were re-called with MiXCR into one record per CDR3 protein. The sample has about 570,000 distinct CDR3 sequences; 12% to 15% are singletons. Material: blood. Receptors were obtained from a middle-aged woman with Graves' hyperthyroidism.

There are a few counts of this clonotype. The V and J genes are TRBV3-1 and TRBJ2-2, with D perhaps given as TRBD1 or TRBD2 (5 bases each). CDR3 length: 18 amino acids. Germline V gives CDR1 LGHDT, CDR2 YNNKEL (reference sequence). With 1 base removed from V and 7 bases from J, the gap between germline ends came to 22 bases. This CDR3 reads CASSQVLPSEGRSGELFF. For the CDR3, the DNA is TGTGCCAGCAGCCAAGTTCTGCCCAGTGAGGGGCGAAGCGGGGAGCTGTTTTTT.

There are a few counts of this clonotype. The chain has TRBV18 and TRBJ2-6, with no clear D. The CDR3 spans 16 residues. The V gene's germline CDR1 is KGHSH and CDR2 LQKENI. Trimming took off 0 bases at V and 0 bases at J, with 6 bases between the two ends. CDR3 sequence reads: CASSPPGFSGANVLTF. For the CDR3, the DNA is TGTGCCAGCTCACCACCGGGCTTCTCTGGGGCCAACGTCCTGACTTTC.

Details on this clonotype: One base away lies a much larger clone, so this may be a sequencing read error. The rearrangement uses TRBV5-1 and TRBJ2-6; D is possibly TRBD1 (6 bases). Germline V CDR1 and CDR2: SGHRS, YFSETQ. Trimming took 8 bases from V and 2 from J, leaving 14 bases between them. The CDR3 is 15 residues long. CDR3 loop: CASRNREPGANVLTF. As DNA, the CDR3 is TGCGCCAGTCGGAACAGGGAGCCTGGGGCCAACGTCCTGACTTTC.

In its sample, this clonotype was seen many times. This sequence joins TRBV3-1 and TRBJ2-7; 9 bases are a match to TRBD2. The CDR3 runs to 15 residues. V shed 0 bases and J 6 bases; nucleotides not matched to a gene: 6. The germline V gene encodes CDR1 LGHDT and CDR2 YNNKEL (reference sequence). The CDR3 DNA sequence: TGTGCCAGCAGCCAAGAGTACCTAGCGGGAAGCGAGCAGTACTTC. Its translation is CASSQEYLAGSEQYF.

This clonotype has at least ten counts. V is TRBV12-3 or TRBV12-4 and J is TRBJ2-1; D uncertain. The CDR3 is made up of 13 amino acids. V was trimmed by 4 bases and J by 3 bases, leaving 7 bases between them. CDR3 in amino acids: CASSYGGYNEQFF. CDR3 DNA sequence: TGTGCCAGCAGTTATGGCGGCTACAATGAGCAGTTCTTC.

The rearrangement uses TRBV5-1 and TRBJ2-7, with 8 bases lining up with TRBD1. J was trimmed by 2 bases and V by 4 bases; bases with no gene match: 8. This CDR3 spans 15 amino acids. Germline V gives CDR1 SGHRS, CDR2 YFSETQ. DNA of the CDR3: TGCGCCAGCAGCCCATCAGGGGGCCGTACCTACGAGCAGTACTTC. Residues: CASSPSGGRTYEQYF.

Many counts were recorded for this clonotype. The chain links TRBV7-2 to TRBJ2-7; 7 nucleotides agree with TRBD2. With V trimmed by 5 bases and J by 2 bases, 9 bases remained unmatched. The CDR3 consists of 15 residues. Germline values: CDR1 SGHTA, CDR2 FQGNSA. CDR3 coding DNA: TGTGCCAGCAGCACTAGCGCCTCCGGCCCCTACGAGCAGTACTTC. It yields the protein CASSTSASGPYEQYF.

This chain's CDR3 is CASSLEGDGSPLHF. Written as DNA, the CDR3 is TGCGCCAGCAGCTTGGAAGGGGATGGTTCACCCCTCCACTTT. The chain carries TRBV5-1 and TRBJ1-6; D may be TRBD1 (5 bases). V was shortened by 0 bases and J by 9 bases, with 10 bases between the two germline ends. This CDR3 spans 14 amino acids. Germline V gene sequence: CDR1 SGHRS, CDR2 YFSETQ.

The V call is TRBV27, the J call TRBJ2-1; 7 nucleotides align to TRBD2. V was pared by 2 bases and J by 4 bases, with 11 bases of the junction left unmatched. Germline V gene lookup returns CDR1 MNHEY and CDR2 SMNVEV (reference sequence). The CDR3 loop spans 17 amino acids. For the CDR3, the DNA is TGTGCCAGCAGTTTACCCCCGGCGCGGGGGTGGTACAATGAGCAGTTCTTC. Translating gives CASSLPPARGWYNEQFF.

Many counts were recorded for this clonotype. CDR3 nucleotide sequence: TGTGCCAGCAGCTTGGAGGATTCCGCAGATACGCAGTATTTT. Amino acids: CASSLEDSADTQYF. V is TRBV5-6 and J is TRBJ2-3; no clear D. Per the germline V gene, CDR1 is SGHDT and CDR2 is YYEEEE. V lost 0 bases and J 4 bases, leaving 9 bases between the germline ends. This CDR3 region has 14 residues. The whole variable domain, remainder taken from reference TRBV5-6 and TRBJ2-3, is DAGVTQSPTHLIKTRGQQVTLRCSPKSGHDTVSWYQQALGQGPQFIFQYYEEEERQRGNFPDRFSGHQFPNYSSELNVNALLLGDSALYLCASSLEDSADTQYFGPGTRLTVL.